This note documents a single T cell receptor (beta chain) sequence. Its antigen is unknown. This record belongs to a study of T-cell reconstitution after alpha-beta-depleted transplantation in children. The study's findings and limits: Expanded clones from the graft, numbering several hundred, reportedly supplied alpha-beta T cells about two months after transplant. The authors attributed T-cell counts and diversity one year after transplant mostly to newly produced T cells.

Unique molecular identifiers were built into the TCRbeta library. TCRdb reprocessed the PCR reads via MiXCR and lists one record per CDR3 protein. The sample has over 80,000 distinct CDR3 sequences; 20% to 30% are singletons. Deletions cut 2 bases from V and 1 base from J, with 6 bases between. CDR3 length: 15 residues. The germline CDR1 and CDR2 sequences are MNHEY and SMNVEV (reference sequence). The receptor was isolated from a boy younger than 10 with acute lymphoblastic leukemia, due to receive a stem cell transplant. V and J are TRBV27 and TRBJ2-6, with D unclear. The source material was PBMCs, sampled before TCRalphabeta/CD19-depleted stem cell transplant. The DNA for the CDR3 is TGTGCCAGCAGTTTAATGGGTTCTGGGGCCAACGTCCTGACTTTC. Protein sequence: CASSLMGSGANVLTF.